This TCR beta chain was documented in a study of metastatic and nonmetastatic thyroid tumors (dated by TCRdb to between 2020 and 2021). Looking at the study overall: The researchers compared repertoires between peripheral blood samples and tumor or nodule tissue samples from patients with malignant or benign thyroid disease.

In this sample, this clone turned up many times. Its antigen has not been determined. Per-nucleotide qualities are absent, and no much larger clonotype sits a single base away. Receptor amplification or capture employed PCR. The instrument was an Illumina HiSeq 4000. High-throughput sequencing was used to profile the TCR beta-chain CDR3 region of each patient. Under the source paper's analysis protocol: The researchers built a classifier to tell apart papillary thyroid cancer patients with distant metastasis, based on CDR3 differences among clinicopathological groups. The Shannon index was used to measure repertoire diversity, and the Morisita-Horn index was used to measure how similar tumor and blood repertoires were. Through fastp at Q25 and MiXCR, TCRdb rebuilt clones from the public reads, retaining in-frame beta chains. What appears here as the V and J calls and clone size reflects TCRdb's work, not the paper's. The sample yields 31,000 or so clones; over 15% were counted once. The top ten constitute about 4.4% of the sample.

The research as a whole found: In both blood and tumor samples, TCR beta diversity was reported to be significantly higher in malignant tumors than in benign nodules.

Reading the germline V gene (reference sequence) gives CDR1 LGHDT and CDR2 YNNKEL. V and J lose 0 bases and 2 bases, and a span of 10 bases separates them. The CDR3, from cysteine to phenylalanine, totals 16 residues. Only CDR3 DNA is held: 48 bases, read in frame from base 1. No patient had received any treatment before thyroid surgery. The study retrospectively analysed patient clinical samples collected from about 2012 to 2018 using T-cell receptor beta sequencing. The clonotype originates from a female donor with papillary thyroid cancer or a benign thyroid nodule (not recorded which). Some clones in this sample may be carry-over from other donors' samples. The rearranged chain carries TRBV3-1 and TRBJ2-2; a tentative D match to TRBD2 spans 5 bases. The sample consisted of blood. This receptor carries the CDR3 CASSQDMGRNTGELFF. The DNA sequence reads TGTGCCAGCAGCCAAGATATGGGGAGAAACACCGGGGAGCTGTTTTTT.